These 27 T cell receptor beta chains share one sample of origin, sequenced in a study of blood T cell repertoires in COVID-19. Only in-frame clones appear in the TCRdb table, and some are missing; sequencing was by immunoSEQ multiplex PCR. The profile shows 110,000 or so clones, roughly 83% of them singletons. The sequenced sample consisted of peripheral blood. These receptors all stem from a woman aged 55-70 years with acute or convalescent COVID-19.

Regarding this clone: Relative to the germline gene, one junction end is altered; a read error may explain this. The J gene is TRBJ1-1, the V gene TRBV11-2; tentatively, D is TRBD1 (5 bases). CDR1 SGHAT and CDR2 FQNNGV come from the germline V gene. The CDR3 contains 15 residues. As DNA, the CDR3 is TGTGCCAGCGGCTTGTCCAGGGTCACGAACACTGAAGCTTTCTTT. The encoded protein is CASGLSRVTNTEAFF. The full variable domain, completed using reference TRBV11-2 and TRBJ1-1, is EAGVAQSPRYKIIEKRQSVAFWCNPISGHATLYWYQQILGQGPKLLIQFQNNGVVDDSQLPKDRFSAERLKGVDSTLKIQPAKLEDSAVYLCASGLSRVTNTEAFFGQGTRLTVV.

The chain is built from TRBV7-2 and TRBJ2-7; perhaps TRBD2 as D (5 bases). Germline V gene lookup returns CDR1 SGHTA and CDR2 FQGNSA. V lost 5 bases and J lost 2, with 13 bases in between. The CDR3 has 14 residues. For the CDR3, the DNA is TGTGCCAGCAGCCCGCGGGTCAGAGCCTACGAGCAGTACTTC. Protein sequence: CASSPRVRAYEQYF.

This clone showed up just a few times. This chain uses TRBV25-1 with TRBJ1-2; no firm D call. There are 14 residues in the CDR3. Trimming left V 0 bases short and J 5 bases short, with 10 bases between. In germline, CDR1 is MGHDK, CDR2 SYGVNS. The CDR3 DNA reads TGTGCCAGCAGTGAATACCTACAGAGTTATGGCTACACCTTC. It is translated as CASSEYLQSYGYTF.

The chain uses TRBV14 and TRBJ1-2; TRBD1 agrees at 8 bases. The CDR3 length is 17 residues. V trimming: 2 bases; J trimming: 4 bases; junction bases outside the gene matches: 12. The germline V gene has CDR1 SGHDN and CDR2 FVKESK. CDR3 DNA: TGTGCCAGCAGCCAAAACCCACTCGCAGGGGGCCGCTATGGCTACACCTTC. Translating gives CASSQNPLAGGRYGYTF.

This clone occurred once. V gene TRBV5-4 combines with J gene TRBJ1-6, with 8 bases fitting TRBD1. V was clipped by 0 bases and J by 5 bases; unmatched bases: 10. Germline V lookup: CDR1 SGHNT, CDR2 YYREEE (reference sequence). The CDR3 extends over 18 amino acids. The CDR3 DNA is TGTGCCAGCAGCTTGGTCCCAGGGACAGGCGGGAATAATTCACCCCTCCACTTT. The encoded protein is CASSLVPGTGGNNSPLHF.

The chain recombines TRBV19 with TRBJ1-4; 12 nucleotides line up with TRBD1. Trimming removed 6 bases from V and 2 bases from J; junction bases left unmatched: 7. The CDR3 is made up of 17 amino acids. The V gene's germline CDR1 is LNHDA and CDR2 SQIVND (reference sequence). The CDR3 loop reads CASRPGQGAWTNEKLFF. CDR3 coding DNA: TGTGCCAGTAGACCGGGACAGGGGGCTTGGACTAATGAAAAACTGTTTTTT.

This clone was seen a few times. The chain links TRBV18 to TRBJ2-7, with D maybe TRBD2 (5 bases). Trimming took 3 bases from V and 5 from J, leaving 17 bases between them. The CDR3 consists of 15 residues. CDR1 and CDR2 from the germline V gene are KGHSH and LQKENI. The CDR3: CASSPITATGNEQYF. For the CDR3, the DNA is TGTGCCAGCTCACCGATAACCGCCACGGGAAACGAGCAGTACTTC. Full variable domain (rest looked up from reference TRBV18 and TRBJ2-7): NAGVMQNPRHLVRRRGQEARLRCSPMKGHSHVYWYRQLPEEGLKFMVYLQKENIIDESGMPKERFSAEFPKEGPSILRIQQVVRGDSAAYFCASSPITATGNEQYFGPGTRLTVT.

There are a few counts of this clone. The rearrangement uses TRBV27 and TRBJ2-6; D gene uncertain. Germline V gene data show CDR1 as MNHEY and CDR2 as SMNVEV (reference sequence). V was clipped by 7 bases and J by 4 bases, with 11 bases between them. The CDR3 totals 14 residues. The CDR3 is CASTPLAGANVLTF. DNA of the CDR3: TGTGCCAGCACCCCGCTTGCGGGGGCCAACGTCCTGACTTTC.

This rearrangement joins TRBV10-3 to TRBJ1-2; no clear D. The V end lost 2 bases, the J end lost 10 bases, and 11 bases lay between the germline ends. This CDR3 contains 12 residues. CDR1 is ENHRY and CDR2 is SYGVKD in the germline V gene. The CDR3 region is CAISETEKLYTF. Here the CDR3 DNA reads TGTGCCATCAGTGAGACAGAAAAGCTCTACACCTTC.

V gene TRBV10-2 combines with J gene TRBJ1-5, with D perhaps TRBD1 (5 bases). The germline V and J ends were trimmed by 8 bases and 3 bases, with 14 bases remaining between them. CDR1 WSHSY and CDR2 SAAADI come from the germline V gene. CDR3 length equals 14 residues. Here the CDR3 DNA reads TGCGCCAGCTCTTCCGGACACTTCAATCAGCCCCAGCATTTT. Its translation: CASSSGHFNQPQHF.

This clone has just one count. This chain links TRBV4-2 with TRBJ2-7; TRBD2 might be the D (6 bases). Trimming pared 4 bases from V and 2 bases from J, leaving 18 bases between. CDR1 is LGHNA and CDR2 is YNFKEQ in the germline V gene. There are 16 residues in the CDR3. As DNA, the CDR3 is TGTGCCAGCAGCCGAGCAGCGGGTCCCTTACCCTACGAGCAGTACTTC. It is translated as CASSRAAGPLPYEQYF.

The V and J genes are TRBV5-1 and TRBJ1-2; D may be TRBD1 (6 bases). The V gene lost 0 bases and the J gene lost 4 bases, with 13 bases spanning the gap. This CDR3 has 15 residues. In germline, CDR1 is SGHRS, CDR2 YFSETQ. In DNA form, the CDR3 reads TGCGCCAGCAGCTTGGCGGGGGGCGTAGGCTATGGCTACACCTTC. Translation gives CASSLAGGVGYGYTF.

The V and J genes are TRBV18 and TRBJ2-7; TRBD1 agrees at 11 bases. V dropped 6 bases and J dropped 3; count of bases not matched to a gene: 4. Germline V lookup: CDR1 KGHSH, CDR2 LQKENI. The CDR3 has 14 amino acids. CDR3 protein: CASSLDRGLYEQYF. Written as DNA, the CDR3 is TGTGCCAGCTCTTTGGACAGGGGGCTCTACGAGCAGTACTTC.

V is TRBV18 and J is TRBJ1-6; TRBD1 aligns across 9 bases. Germline V gene data show CDR1 as KGHSH and CDR2 as LQKENI. V gave up 3 bases and J gave up 9 bases; unmatched junction bases: 6. This CDR3 is built from 15 residues. The CDR3 here is CASSPWGTGTSPLHF. CDR3 sequence (DNA): TGTGCCAGCTCACCGTGGGGGACAGGGACTTCACCCCTCCACTTT.

The V and J genes are TRBV5-1 and TRBJ1-4; the D is unclear. Trimming left V 4 bases short and J 0 bases short, with 13 bases between. CDR1 SGHRS and CDR2 YFSETQ come from the germline V gene. This CDR3 is 16 amino acids long. CDR3 DNA sequence: TGCGCCAGCAGCCTAGGCGATCTAGCAACTAATGAAAAACTGTTTTTT. Its translation: CASSLGDLATNEKLFF.

The V call is TRBV28, the J call TRBJ2-3; D not resolved. CDR1 is MDHEN, CDR2 SYDVKM, per germline. V dropped 8 bases and J dropped 3 bases, with 15 bases sitting between them. This CDR3 is built from 14 residues. The CDR3 DNA sequence: TGTGCCAGCGGAGCTTCCGGTAAGACAGATACGCAGTATTTT. This sequence encodes CASGASGKTDTQYF.

J is TRBJ2-7 and V is TRBV7-9; TRBD2 is a possible D gene (6 bases). There are 14 residues in the CDR3. Trimming pared 4 bases from V and 1 base from J, leaving 11 bases between. In germline, CDR1 is SEHNR, CDR2 FQNEAQ (reference sequence). Here the CDR3 reads CASSSGGASYEQYF. The CDR3 DNA follows: TGTGCCAGCAGCTCCGGCGGGGCTTCCTACGAGCAGTACTTC.

CDR3 in DNA: TGTGCCAGTAGTACCGGACAGGGCGGTCAGCCCCAGCATTTT. It specifies CASSTGQGGQPQHF. The chain uses TRBV19 and TRBJ1-5; TRBD1 matches at 8 bases. Germline V lookup: CDR1 LNHDA, CDR2 SQIVND (reference sequence). V gave up 4 bases and J gave up 6 bases; unmatched junction bases: 5. The CDR3 spans 14 residues.

The chain links TRBV18 to TRBJ1-1; 7 bases match TRBD1. This CDR3 region has 13 residues. J gave up 8 bases and V 3 bases, and 6 bases lay outside the gene matches. The germline gives CDR1 KGHSH, CDR2 LQKENI. For the CDR3, the DNA is TGTGCCAGCTCACCGGACAGGATGAAGGAAGCTTTCTTT. Its protein product is CASSPDRMKEAFF.

The chain joins TRBV28 to TRBJ1-2; D is possibly TRBD1 (6 bases). This CDR3 region has 13 residues. V shed 5 bases and J shed 5 bases, with 12 bases lying between them. Germline V lookup: CDR1 MDHEN, CDR2 SYDVKM. CDR3 DNA sequence: TGTGCCAGCAGTCCCGACAGGTCGTATGGCTACACCTTC. Amino acids: CASSPDRSYGYTF.

V usage is TRBV3-1 (or the pseudogene TRBV3-2) and J usage is TRBJ2-1; 8 nucleotides match TRBD2. The junction had 1 base not matched to a gene; V was cut back by 6 bases and J by 3 bases. The germline V gene encodes CDR1 LGHDT and CDR2 YNNKEL (reference sequence). The CDR3 length is 13 residues. CDR3 sequence reads: CASRSGGYNEQFF. Written as DNA, the CDR3 is TGTGCCAGCAGGAGCGGGGGCTACAATGAGCAGTTCTTC.

This chain joins TRBV29-1 and TRBJ2-7; 7 bases align to TRBD1. The junction had 6 bases not matched to a gene; V was cut back by 2 bases and J by 2 bases. There are 14 residues in the CDR3. In germline, CDR1 is SQVTM, CDR2 ANQGSEA. The CDR3 region is CSVELPGQAYEQYF. The CDR3 region has the DNA TGCAGCGTTGAACTCCCCGGACAGGCCTACGAGCAGTACTTC.

The rearrangement joins TRBV27 to TRBJ1-2; possibly TRBD1 for D (6 bases). Germline values: CDR1 MNHEY, CDR2 SMNVEV (reference sequence). This CDR3 is 13 amino acids long. The V end lost 6 bases, the J end lost 8 bases, and 16 bases lay between the germline ends. The CDR3, as DNA: TGTGCCAGCAGCGGACAGTCCCCAGGAGGCTACACCTTC. Translated: CASSGQSPGGYTF.

The chain has TRBV9 and TRBJ2-3; D unresolved. This CDR3 region has 13 residues. The germline gives CDR1 SGDLS, CDR2 YYNGEE. Trimming removed 6 bases at V and 0 bases at J, with 8 bases between. The CDR3 region has the DNA TGTGCCAGCACCCCCTTTAGCACAGATACGCAGTATTTT. Translated, it gives CASTPFSTDTQYF.

The chain combines TRBV18 with TRBJ1-1, with TRBD1 identical over 8 bases. J lost 4 bases, V lost 3 bases, and 4 bases had no gene match. The CDR3 is 14 residues long. The germline V gene has CDR1 KGHSH and CDR2 LQKENI. CDR3 DNA sequence: TGTGCCAGCTCACCGACAGGGGTAGGCACTGAAGCTTTCTTT. Protein product: CASSPTGVGTEAFF.

This chain links TRBV7-2 with TRBJ1-2, with 7 bases aligning to TRBD1. V dropped 2 bases and J dropped 4; count of bases not matched to a gene: 7. The CDR3 runs to 15 residues. The germline CDR1 and CDR2 sequences are SGHTA and FQGNSA. The CDR3 sequence: CASSLRGGGGYGYTF. DNA of the CDR3: TGTGCCAGCAGCTTACGAGGGGGCGGAGGCTATGGCTACACCTTC.

The V gene is TRBV5-1, the J gene TRBJ1-2; a weak D match, TRBD1 (5 bases). The germline V gene encodes CDR1 SGHRS and CDR2 YFSETQ. Trimming removed 4 bases at V and 5 bases at J, with 15 bases between. This CDR3 has 14 amino acids. For the CDR3, the DNA is TGCGCCAGCAGCACACCTACAGGTAGTTATGGCTACACCTTC. It yields the protein CASSTPTGSYGYTF.